Below are 32 T cell receptor beta chains sequenced from a single sample in a study of control samples from healthy donors and cancer patients. Clones were sequenced by immunoSEQ multiplex PCR, and TCRdb holds only the in-frame ones, with some missing. Among approximately 92,000 clones listed, more than 85% were seen once. The sequencing sample was made of blood. Receptors originate from a woman aged 30 to 39 in good health.

V and J are TRBV6-1 and TRBJ1-2; no definite D call. Germline CDR1 reads MNHNS; CDR2 reads SASEGT. The V end was cut by 3 bases, the J end by 7 bases, with 15 bases between. The CDR3 spans 14 residues. CDR3 sequence reads: CASSEAGVRVGYTF. In DNA form, the CDR3 reads TGTGCCAGCAGTGAGGCCGGGGTCCGGGTTGGCTACACCTTC.

This sequence joins TRBV6-5 and TRBJ2-2; possible D gene TRBD1, 5 bases. This CDR3 comprises 13 residues. The germline V and J ends were trimmed by 7 bases and 3 bases, with 9 bases remaining between them. Germline CDR1 and CDR2: MNHEY and SVGAGI. The CDR3 spells CASTDSYTGELFF. The CDR3 region has the DNA TGTGCCAGCACCGACAGTTACACCGGGGAGCTGTTTTTT.

On this clone itself: At one boundary the junction diverges from the germline segment, which might be a read error. The V and J genes are TRBV29-1 and TRBJ2-4, with TRBD1 matching 7 bases. Germline V lookup: CDR1 SQVTM, CDR2 ANQGSEA. The CDR3 extends over 11 amino acids. The CDR3 loop is CSVIEGALPFF. The CDR3, as DNA: TGCAGCGTGATAGAGGGGGCCTTACCCTTCTTC.

This clone appeared once. The rearrangement links TRBV2 to TRBJ1-6; 8 nucleotides line up with TRBD1. Germline V CDR1 and CDR2: SNHLY, FYNNEI. J gave up 7 bases and V 7 bases, and 9 bases lay outside the gene matches. This CDR3 has 15 residues. In DNA form, the CDR3 reads TGTGCCAGCAAGCTCGACAGGGGTGGCAATTCACCCCTCCACTTT. This codes for CASKLDRGGNSPLHF.

This clone was recorded once. The chain couples TRBV14 to TRBJ1-5; 7 bases agree with TRBD1. Per the germline V gene, CDR1 is SGHDN and CDR2 is FVKESK. The CDR3 consists of 14 residues. V trimming: 2 bases; J trimming: 7 bases; junction bases outside the gene matches: 5. The DNA of the CDR3 is TGTGCCAGCAGCCAACCGGACAGGCGACAGCCCCAGCATTTT. This translates into CASSQPDRRQPQHF. Using reference TRBV14 and TRBJ1-5 for the parts outside the CDR3, the full variable domain is EAGVTQFPSHSVIEKGQTVTLRCDPISGHDNLYWYRRVMGKEIKFLLHFVKESKQDESGMPNNRFLAERTGGTYSTLKVQPAELEDSGVYFCASSQPDRRQPQHFGDGTRLSIL.

This clone has at least ten counts. The J gene is TRBJ2-7, the V gene TRBV7-9; D may be TRBD1 (6 bases). Germline V gene lookup returns CDR1 SEHNR and CDR2 FQNEAQ (reference sequence). The CDR3 contains 15 residues. The V gene lost 4 bases and the J gene lost 0 bases, with 13 bases spanning the gap. CDR3 sequence (DNA): TGTGCCAGCAGCTGTTGGGGCAGGGGCTCCTACGAGCAGTACTTC. Amino acid sequence: CASSCWGRGSYEQYF. Looking up the rest from reference TRBV7-9 and TRBJ2-7 gives the full variable domain: DTGVSQNPRHKITKRGQNVTFRCDPISEHNRLYWYRQTLGQGPEFLTYFQNEAQLEKSRLLSDRFSAERPKGSFSTLEIQRTEQGDSAMYLCASSCWGRGSYEQYFGPGTRLTVT.

This rearrangement joins TRBV21-1 to TRBJ1-4. TRBV21-1 is a pseudogene locus. This CDR3 has 15 amino acids. The CDR3 DNA sequence: TGTGCCAGCAGCAAAGGGGTCAGGGGGGGTGAAAAACTGTTTTTT. It codes for CASSKGVRGGEKLFF.

The rearrangement uses TRBV2 and TRBJ2-3, with D perhaps being TRBD1 or TRBD2 (5 bases each). The V gene's germline CDR1 is SNHLY and CDR2 FYNNEI. The ends were cut back, 4 bases at V and 0 bases at J, with 14 bases in the middle. CDR3 length: 16 amino acids. In nucleotides, the CDR3 is TGTGCCAGCAGTGTGGGACCAGAAATGAGCACAGATACGCAGTATTTT. Protein product: CASSVGPEMSTDTQYF.

The rearrangement uses TRBV6-1 and TRBJ2-7; either TRBD1 or TRBD2 may supply D (5 bases each). Germline V gene data show CDR1 as MNHNS and CDR2 as SASEGT. With 0 bases removed from V and 4 bases from J, the gap between germline ends came to 10 bases. This CDR3 has 14 residues. The CDR3 loop reads CASSEAVREYEQYF. The CDR3 coding sequence is TGTGCCAGCAGTGAAGCAGTCAGGGAGTACGAGCAGTACTTC.

The rearrangement links TRBV12-3 or TRBV12-4 to TRBJ1-1, with TRBD1 as a possible D gene (5 bases). The CDR3 has 12 residues. Trimming left V 4 bases short and J 8 bases short, with 11 bases between. CDR3 protein: CASSSRGREAFF. CDR3 nucleotide sequence: TGTGCCAGCAGTTCAAGGGGCAGAGAAGCTTTCTTT.

The chain couples TRBV5-6 to TRBJ1-2, with 8 bases aligning to TRBD1. The CDR3 sequence is 13 residues long. Trimming removed 2 bases from V and 4 bases from J; junction bases left unmatched: 1. In germline, CDR1 is SGHDT, CDR2 YYEEEE. The CDR3 region is CASSLQGGYGYTF. The CDR3 DNA sequence: TGTGCCAGCAGCTTACAGGGGGGCTATGGCTACACCTTC.

The chain joins TRBV5-4 to TRBJ2-2; no definite D call. The CDR3 sequence is 14 residues long. CDR1 is SGHNT and CDR2 is YYREEE in the germline V gene (reference sequence). V lost 3 bases, J lost 2 bases, and 8 bases lay in between. DNA for the CDR3: TGTGCCAGCAGCTCAATTGTAAACACCGGGGAGCTGTTTTTT. The encoded protein is CASSSIVNTGELFF.

The rearrangement joins TRBV5-4 to TRBJ2-7, with a tentative D call TRBD2 (5 bases). Per the germline V gene, CDR1 is SGHNT and CDR2 is YYREEE (reference sequence). V gave up 4 bases and J gave up 4 bases, with 15 bases separating them. The CDR3 loop spans 14 amino acids. The CDR3: CASSRGAGEYEQYF. CDR3 nucleotides: TGTGCCAGCAGCCGGGGAGCCGGGGAGTACGAGCAGTACTTC.

The chain recombines TRBV6-5 with TRBJ2-5; perhaps TRBD2 as D (6 bases). This CDR3 spans 15 amino acids. Germline V gene sequence: CDR1 MNHEY, CDR2 SVGAGI. V was trimmed by 4 bases and J by 4 bases, leaving 16 bases between them. The CDR3 region has the DNA TGTGCCAGCAGTTTACGGTTAGGGAGGCGAGAGACCCAGTACTTC. Protein sequence: CASSLRLGRRETQYF.

The V and J genes are TRBV27 and TRBJ1-4; D is undetermined. Germline CDR1 is MNHEY and CDR2 is SMNVEV (reference sequence). The CDR3 is 14 residues long. Deletions cut 5 bases from V and 0 bases from J, with 7 bases between. This CDR3 reads CASSPRTTNEKLFF. In nucleotides, the CDR3 is TGTGCCAGCAGTCCCCGGACAACTAATGAAAAACTGTTTTTT.

This clone has a handful of counts. J is TRBJ2-5 and V is TRBV6-5; 10 bases match TRBD2. Germline V gene data show CDR1 as MNHEY and CDR2 as SVGAGI. The CDR3 loop spans 15 amino acids. V was clipped by 7 bases and J by 5 bases; unmatched bases: 10. The CDR3 DNA sequence: TGTGCCAGCACCCCCGGAGCGGGAGGGTTGGAGACCCAGTACTTC. Translated, it gives CASTPGAGGLETQYF.

The chain recombines TRBV3-1 (or the pseudogene TRBV3-2) with TRBJ1-2; 7 bases are a match to TRBD1. Germline trimming cut 1 base from V and 6 bases from J; bases unmatched to any gene: 14. Germline CDR1 is LGHDT and CDR2 is YNNKEL (reference sequence). The CDR3 contains 17 residues. CDR3 in DNA: TGTGCCAGCAGCCAAGTCTTGTCGGACAGGATTTCGGATGGCTACACCTTC. The encoded protein is CASSQVLSDRISDGYTF.

The CDR3 protein is CASSPRDRTYNEQFF. CDR3 bases: TGTGCCAGCAGCCCCCGGGACAGGACCTACAATGAGCAGTTCTTC. This chain connects TRBV14 to TRBJ2-1, with 8 bases aligning to TRBD1. Per the germline V gene, CDR1 is SGHDN and CDR2 is FVKESK. There are 15 residues in the CDR3. The V gene end was trimmed by 4 bases and the J gene end by 2 bases; junction bases not matched to a gene: 4.

The chain links TRBV11-2 to TRBJ2-2; unclear D gene. The CDR3 is 13 residues long. Trimming removed 5 bases at V and 5 bases at J, with 9 bases between. Germline assignment: CDR1 SGHAT and CDR2 FQNNGV. The CDR3 bases are TGTGCCAGCAGCCCAGATTGGACCGGGGAGCTGTTTTTT. As protein: CASSPDWTGELFF.

With respect to this clone: An end of the junction does not agree with germline; a read error may underlie this. The rearrangement joins TRBV19 to TRBJ2-1; D possibly uses TRBD1 or TRBD2 (6 bases each). Germline V gives CDR1 LNHDA, CDR2 SQIVND (reference sequence). The CDR3 sequence is 14 residues long. The CDR3 reads CQGPGRTIWNEQFF. CDR3 DNA: TGCCAGGGGCCGGGGAGGACTATCTGGAATGAGCAGTTCTTC.

This chain uses TRBV6-5 with TRBJ1-1; D is possibly TRBD1 (5 bases). The CDR3 has 14 residues. V dropped 6 bases and J dropped 4 bases, with 15 bases sitting between them. Germline values: CDR1 MNHEY, CDR2 SVGAGI. CDR3 nucleotides: TGTGCCAGCAGGTTAGCTCCTCAGGGCACTGAAGCTTTCTTT. Amino acids: CASRLAPQGTEAFF.

This chain connects TRBV3-1 (or the pseudogene TRBV3-2) to TRBJ2-7; D not certain. The CDR3 totals 16 residues. Germline loops: CDR1 LGHDT, CDR2 YNNKEL (reference sequence). Trimming cost V 0 bases and J 0 bases, with 12 bases left between them. In DNA, the CDR3 is TGTGCCAGCAGCCAAGACTCAACTGAAAGCTCCTACGAGCAGTACTTC. As protein: CASSQDSTESSYEQYF.

The rearrangement links TRBV24-1 to TRBJ2-1; no reliable D call. V was shortened by 5 bases and J by 1 base, with 5 bases between the two germline ends. Looked up from germline, CDR1 is KGHDR and CDR2 is SFDVKD. The CDR3 consists of 13 residues. CDR3 residues: CATSVPSYNEQFF. The CDR3 nucleotides are TGTGCCACCAGTGTTCCTTCCTACAATGAGCAGTTCTTC.

CDR3 DNA: TGTGCCACGTCTTTAGCCTCGAACACCGGGGAGCTGTTTTTT. It specifies CATSLASNTGELFF. The V and J genes are TRBV24-1 and TRBJ2-2; D call uncertain. Trimming shortened V by 10 bases and J by 0 bases, and 11 bases separated the two germline ends. The CDR3 covers 14 residues. Germline V lookup: CDR1 KGHDR, CDR2 SFDVKD.

A few counts support this clone. The chain uses TRBV12-5 and TRBJ1-1; D gene ambiguous. V lost 6 bases and J lost 1, with 15 bases in between. The CDR3 is 15 amino acids. Germline CDR1 LGHNT, CDR2 FRNRAP. The CDR3 protein is CASGPFTGPNTEAFF. The DNA for the CDR3 is TGTGCTAGTGGCCCATTTACCGGACCGAACACTGAAGCTTTCTTT.

The chain couples TRBV27 to TRBJ2-7; 7 bases map to TRBD1. Germline-derived CDR1 and CDR2 are MNHEY and SMNVEV (reference sequence). There are 14 residues in the CDR3. Losses at the gene ends were 4 bases for V and 6 bases for J; bases not matched to a gene: 9. CDR3 loop: CASSSLGGRGEQYF. The CDR3 bases are TGTGCCAGCAGTTCTTTAGGGGGCAGAGGCGAGCAGTACTTC.

This sequence joins TRBV2 and TRBJ1-5; a possible D gene is TRBD1 (6 bases). This CDR3 region has 15 residues. Trimming took 3 bases from V and 0 from J, leaving 9 bases between them. From germline, CDR1 is SNHLY and CDR2 FYNNEI. CDR3 amino acids: CASSDGQNSNQPQHF. The CDR3 coding sequence is TGTGCCAGCAGTGACGGACAGAATAGCAATCAGCCCCAGCATTTT.

V gene TRBV9 combines with J gene TRBJ1-1; possible D gene TRBD1, 5 bases. The V gene's germline CDR1 is SGDLS and CDR2 YYNGEE. The CDR3 consists of 15 residues. The V and J ends lost 2 bases and 4 bases respectively, with 15 bases between them. The CDR3 sequence: CASSVLGALCTEAFF. CDR3 coding DNA: TGTGCCAGCAGCGTCCTCGGGGCCTTATGCACTGAAGCTTTCTTT.

This rearrangement joins TRBV19 to TRBJ1-5; no reliable D call. Germline lookup yields CDR1 LNHDA and CDR2 SQIVND (reference sequence). This CDR3 region has 14 residues. The ends were cut back, 6 bases at V and 2 bases at J, with 11 bases in the middle. The CDR3: CASRGRVGNQPQHF. DNA for the CDR3: TGTGCCAGTAGGGGGAGGGTGGGCAATCAGCCCCAGCATTTT.

As to this clone: The sample carries other DNA sequences with the same CDR3. The chain uses TRBV3-1 (or the pseudogene TRBV3-2) and TRBJ1-5, with TRBD1 matching 8 bases. The CDR3 length is 15 residues. V shed 1 base, J shed 7 bases, and the junction held 6 bases outside the gene matches. CDR1 is LGHDT, CDR2 YNNKEL, per germline (reference sequence). For the CDR3, the DNA is TGTGCCAGCAGCCAAGGGACAGGGATCCGGCAGCCCCAGCATTTT. Its translation is CASSQGTGIRQPQHF.

The chain couples TRBV7-2 to TRBJ2-1; no reliable D call. CDR1 is SGHTA, CDR2 FQGNSA, per germline. The CDR3 sequence is 15 residues long. V gave up 4 bases and J gave up 4 bases, with 14 bases separating them. The CDR3 loop reads CASSSRLTGYNEQFF. CDR3 in DNA: TGTGCCAGCAGCTCAAGACTTACGGGTTACAATGAGCAGTTCTTC.

The rearrangement uses TRBV6-6 and TRBJ2-7, with TRBD2 identical over 14 bases. V lost 5 bases and J lost 4; bases outside the gene matches: 1. The CDR3 length is 14 residues. Germline-derived CDR1 and CDR2 are MNHNY and SVGAGI (reference sequence). This chain's CDR3 is CASSGTSGSYEQYF. The CDR3 bases are TGTGCCAGCAGTGGGACTAGCGGGAGTTACGAGCAGTACTTC.